The text below deals with one TCR beta chain. Its antigen is undetermined. Measured with immunoSEQ multiplex PCR; TCRdb has only the in-frame clones, and not every one. Of 2,000 to 2,500 clones listed, more than 75% are singletons. This entry comes from a study of T cells and copy number aberrations in small-cell lung cancer. Limited-stage small-cell lung cancer patients underwent surgery between the late 2000s and the early 2020s. Tumor regions needed an expected yield of at least 150 ng DNA. Study results and caveats: All specimens were formalin-fixed paraffin-embedded tissue, prone to sequencing artifacts. Higher copy number aberration burden correlated negatively with tumor T-cell density, richness and clonality.

Germline V gene lookup returns CDR1 SGHAT and CDR2 FQNNGV. This CDR3 has 15 amino acids. The V end lost 2 bases, the J end lost 0 bases, and 8 bases lay between the germline ends. Sequences were obtained from tumor tissue. This clonotype originated in a man in his 60s with small cell lung cancer. The rearrangement joins TRBV11-2 to TRBJ1-5; D remains unclear. The CDR3 nucleotides read TGTGCCAGCAGCTTAAGGTCTGTTAGCAATCAGCCCCAGCATTTT. This translates into CASSLRSVSNQPQHF.